The 7 T cell receptor beta chains below come from one sample, sequenced in a study of T cell clusters in autoimmune cytopenias. Multiplex touch-down PCR amplified TRB using TRB-A and TRB-B pools in one tube. TCRdb re-called the multiplex PCR reads; every CDR3 protein appears as one record, without DNA. The table lists fewer than 7,500 distinct CDR3 sequences. TRB amplification used 200 to 250 ng of peripheral blood genomic DNA. The sample was also reused in another study, on T cell repertoires in aging, cancer and after chemotherapy.

The sequencing input was peripheral blood. The receptor source for this set is a human donor in good health.

The rearrangement links TRBV5-6 to TRBJ1-5; TCRdb's assignment of TRBD1 cannot be checked, as there is no DNA. In germline, CDR1 is SGHDT, CDR2 YYEEEE. The CDR3 runs to 15 residues. The CDR3 protein is CASSLGGGSNQPQHF.

This clonotype ranks as medium-sized in terms of frequency. The V and J genes are TRBV12-3 or TRBV12-4 and TRBJ1-4; TCRdb designates TRBD1, a call that cannot be tested without DNA. The CDR3 contains 11 residues. The chain's CDR3 is CASSLGGKLFF.

The chain links TRBV6-1 to TRBJ1-5. This CDR3 contains 15 residues. Per germline, CDR1 MNHNS and CDR2 SASEGT. The CDR3 loop is CASRLTRAYNQPQHF.

The CDR3 loop is CATSRSTWGAGNTEAFF. The V gene is TRBV15, the J gene TRBJ1-1; TCRdb's D gene call, TRBD1, goes unchecked for lack of DNA. The CDR3 spans 17 residues. CDR1 and CDR2 (germline): LNHNV, YYDKDF (reference sequence).

This CDR3 is CASSLDPAGGEETQYF. The gene calls are TRBV12-3 or TRBV12-4 and TRBJ2-5; TCRdb returns TRBD2, unconfirmable since there is no DNA. The CDR3 is 16 amino acids.

This chain joins TRBV6-5 and TRBJ2-5; the D gene TCRdb calls, TRBD2, cannot be checked with no DNA. CDR3 length: 15 residues. Germline lookup yields CDR1 MNHEY and CDR2 SVGAGI. Here the CDR3 reads CAISYSSSAGETQYF.

The CDR3 region is CASSGVRGAGNTIYF. This rearrangement joins TRBV6-1 to TRBJ1-3; TCRdb's D call, TRBD1, is unchecked because there is no DNA. CDR3 length: 15 amino acids. Germline CDR1 reads MNHNS; CDR2 reads SASEGT.